The subject of this entry is one TCR beta chain. Its specificity is not known. The read ends 3 residues shy of where the CDR3 ends; the end is completed using the germline J gene. The entry originates in a study of T cell clonality in common variable immunodeficiency. Findings and limits, study-wide: Fewer deletions and N-nucleotide insertions were reportedly seen in common variable immunodeficiency TCR beta sequences.

There are 12 residues in the CDR3. The germline gives CDR1 GTSNPN, CDR2 SVGIG (reference sequence). The V segment lost 5 bases and the J segment 0 bases; nucleotides outside the gene matches: 0. Caucasian heritage predominated among both patients and controls. Data came from immunoSEQ multiplex PCR; TCRdb stores just in-frame clones and leaves some out. This sample carries about 33,000 clones, none of them present only once. The chain combines TRBV30 with TRBJ1-1; TRBD1 agrees at 7 bases. Sequenced: peripheral blood mononuclear cells. The receptor comes from a human donor with common variable immunodeficiency. The CDR3 DNA, read in part, is TGTGCCTGGGACAGGGTGAACACTGAA. This sequence encodes CAWDRVNTE. Given in full, the CDR3 is CAWDRVNTEAFF.